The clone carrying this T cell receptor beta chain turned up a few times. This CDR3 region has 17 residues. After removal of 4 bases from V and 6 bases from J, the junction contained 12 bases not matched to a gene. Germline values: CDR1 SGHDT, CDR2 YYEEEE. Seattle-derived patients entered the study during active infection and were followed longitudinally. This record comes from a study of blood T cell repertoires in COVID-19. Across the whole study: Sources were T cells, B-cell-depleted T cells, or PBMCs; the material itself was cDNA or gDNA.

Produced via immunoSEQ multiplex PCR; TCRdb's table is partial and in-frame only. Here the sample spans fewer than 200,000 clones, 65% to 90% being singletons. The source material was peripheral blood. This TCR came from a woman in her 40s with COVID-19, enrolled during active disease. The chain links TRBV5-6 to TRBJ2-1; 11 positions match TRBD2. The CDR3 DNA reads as TGTGCCAGCAGCCCGGGGGAGGGGACTAGCGGTGCCAATGAGCAGTTCTTC. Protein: CASSPGEGTSGANEQFF.